The sequence of this T cell receptor (beta chain) was determined in a study of blood T cells in healthy people across ages. Turning to the study itself: Capturing about one barcoded beta molecule per two T cells was achieved by template switching.

Per sample, extraction of total RNA gave at least 6 micrograms in every case. Trimming at V came to 1 base and at J to 7 bases, leaving 9 bases not matched to a gene. The germline V gene has CDR1 MNHNY and CDR2 SVGAGI (reference sequence). The CDR3 consists of 15 residues. Through a sample-barcoded 5' primer and a J-beta primer mix, a second PCR was run for 7 to 11 cycles. Every sample gave at least 3 million paired-end reads containing CDR3. MiXCR, run by TCRdb on the 5' RACE reads, gives a single entry per CDR3 protein. The top ten hold 3% of the sample, which has around 800,000 distinct CDR3 sequences, more than 25% seen once. These records were also assigned to another study, of T cells of mothers and their children. From that second work: No clones detected were persistent microchimeric T cell clones.

The chain is built from TRBV6-6 and TRBJ1-2; 7 bases match TRBD1. This clonotype was obtained from a boy aged 5-17 years in good health. The sample comprised blood. In nucleotides, the CDR3 is TGTGCCAGCAGTTACTGGGCCGGGACAGCCTCTGGCTACACCTTC. Translated: CASSYWAGTASGYTF.